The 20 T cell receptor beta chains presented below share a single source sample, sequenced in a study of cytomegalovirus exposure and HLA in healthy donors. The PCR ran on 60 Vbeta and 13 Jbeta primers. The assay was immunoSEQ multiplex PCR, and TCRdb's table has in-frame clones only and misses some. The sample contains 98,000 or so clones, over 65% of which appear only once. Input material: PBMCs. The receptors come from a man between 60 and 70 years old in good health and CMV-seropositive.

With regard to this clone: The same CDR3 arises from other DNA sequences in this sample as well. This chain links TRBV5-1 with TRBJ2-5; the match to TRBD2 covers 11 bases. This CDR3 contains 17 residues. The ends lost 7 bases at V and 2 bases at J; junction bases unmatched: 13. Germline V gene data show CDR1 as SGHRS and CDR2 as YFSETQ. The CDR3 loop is CASGPSGGLAPQETQYF. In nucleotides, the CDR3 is TGCGCCAGCGGACCTAGCGGGGGGCTCGCCCCTCAAGAGACCCAGTACTTC. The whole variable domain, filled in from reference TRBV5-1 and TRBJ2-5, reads KAGVTQTPRYLIKTRGQQVTLSCSPISGHRSVSWYQQTPGQGLQFLFEYFSETQRNKGNFPGRFSGRQFSNSRSEMNVSTLELGDSALYLCASGPSGGLAPQETQYFGPGTRLLVL.

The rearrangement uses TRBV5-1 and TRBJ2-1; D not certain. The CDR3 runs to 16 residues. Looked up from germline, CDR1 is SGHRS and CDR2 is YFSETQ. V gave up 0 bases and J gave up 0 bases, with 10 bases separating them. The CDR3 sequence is CASSLAFSRSYNEQFF. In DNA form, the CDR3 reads TGCGCCAGCAGCTTGGCTTTCTCCCGCTCCTACAATGAGCAGTTCTTC.

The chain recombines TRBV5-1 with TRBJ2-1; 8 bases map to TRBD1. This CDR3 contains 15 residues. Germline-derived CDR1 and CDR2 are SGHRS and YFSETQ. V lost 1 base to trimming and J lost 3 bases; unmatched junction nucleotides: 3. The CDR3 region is CASSLTGGYYNEQFF. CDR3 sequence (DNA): TGCGCCAGCAGCTTGACAGGGGGGTACTACAATGAGCAGTTCTTC.

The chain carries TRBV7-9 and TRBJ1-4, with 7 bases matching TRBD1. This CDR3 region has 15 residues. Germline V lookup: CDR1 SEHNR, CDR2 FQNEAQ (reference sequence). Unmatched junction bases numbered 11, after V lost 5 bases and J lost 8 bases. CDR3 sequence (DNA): TGTGCCAGCAGCAGCACCGGGACAGTGTGGGAAAAACTGTTTTTT. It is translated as CASSSTGTVWEKLFF.

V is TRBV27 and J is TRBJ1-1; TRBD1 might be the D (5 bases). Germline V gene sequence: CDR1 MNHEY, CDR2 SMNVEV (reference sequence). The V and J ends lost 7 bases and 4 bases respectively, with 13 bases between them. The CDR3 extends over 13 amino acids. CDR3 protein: CASKSAGGTEAFF. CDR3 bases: TGTGCCAGCAAGTCCGCGGGGGGCACTGAAGCTTTCTTT.

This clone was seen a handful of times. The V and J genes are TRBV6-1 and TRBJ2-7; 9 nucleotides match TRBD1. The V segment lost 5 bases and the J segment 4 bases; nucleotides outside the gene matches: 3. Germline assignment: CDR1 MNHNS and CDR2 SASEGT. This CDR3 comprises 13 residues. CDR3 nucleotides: TGTGCCAGCAGTTCGGGGACAGGGTACGAGCAGTACTTC. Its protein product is CASSSGTGYEQYF.

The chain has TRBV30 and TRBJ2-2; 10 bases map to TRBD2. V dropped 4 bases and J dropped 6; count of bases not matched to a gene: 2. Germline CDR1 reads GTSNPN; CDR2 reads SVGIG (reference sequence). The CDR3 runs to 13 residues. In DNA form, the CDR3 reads TGTGCCTGGAAGCGGGGGGGCTCCGGGGAGCTGTTTTTT. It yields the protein CAWKRGGSGELFF.

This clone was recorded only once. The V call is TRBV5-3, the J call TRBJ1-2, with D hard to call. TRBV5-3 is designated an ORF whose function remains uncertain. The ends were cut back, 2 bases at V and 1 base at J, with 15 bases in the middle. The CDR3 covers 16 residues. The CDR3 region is CARSFTFSSSNYGYTF. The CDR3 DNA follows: TGTGCCAGAAGCTTCACATTCTCCTCCAGTAACTATGGCTACACCTTC.

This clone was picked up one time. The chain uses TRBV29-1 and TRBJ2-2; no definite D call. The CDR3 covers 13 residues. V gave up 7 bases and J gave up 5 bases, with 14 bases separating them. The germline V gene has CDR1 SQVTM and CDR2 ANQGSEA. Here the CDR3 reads CSAHHADTGELFF. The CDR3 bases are TGCAGCGCCCACCACGCGGATACCGGGGAGCTGTTTTTT.

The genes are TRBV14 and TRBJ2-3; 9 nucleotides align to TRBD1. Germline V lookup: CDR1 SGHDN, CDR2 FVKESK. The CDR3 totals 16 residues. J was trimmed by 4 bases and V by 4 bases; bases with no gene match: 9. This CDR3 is CASSPSPGQGPDTQYF. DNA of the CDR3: TGTGCCAGCAGCCCTTCTCCGGGACAGGGTCCAGATACGCAGTATTTT.

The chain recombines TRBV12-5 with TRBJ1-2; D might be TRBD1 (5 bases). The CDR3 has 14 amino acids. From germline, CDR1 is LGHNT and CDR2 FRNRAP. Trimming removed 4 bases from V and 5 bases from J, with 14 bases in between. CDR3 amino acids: CASGYSGPGYGYTF. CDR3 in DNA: TGTGCTAGTGGTTACTCCGGGCCAGGGTATGGCTACACCTTC.

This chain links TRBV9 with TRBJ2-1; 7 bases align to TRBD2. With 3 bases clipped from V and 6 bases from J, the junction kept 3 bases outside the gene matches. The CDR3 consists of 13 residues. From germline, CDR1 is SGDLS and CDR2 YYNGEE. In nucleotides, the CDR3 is TGTGCCAGCAGCGGGGGGGGGATCAATGAGCAGTTCTTC. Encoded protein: CASSGGGINEQFF.

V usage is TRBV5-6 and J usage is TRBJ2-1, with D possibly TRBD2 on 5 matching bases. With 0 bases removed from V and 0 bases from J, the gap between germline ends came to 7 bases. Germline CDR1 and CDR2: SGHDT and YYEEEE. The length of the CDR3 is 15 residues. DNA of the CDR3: TGTGCCAGCAGCTTGGACACTAGCTCCTACAATGAGCAGTTCTTC. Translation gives CASSLDTSSYNEQFF.

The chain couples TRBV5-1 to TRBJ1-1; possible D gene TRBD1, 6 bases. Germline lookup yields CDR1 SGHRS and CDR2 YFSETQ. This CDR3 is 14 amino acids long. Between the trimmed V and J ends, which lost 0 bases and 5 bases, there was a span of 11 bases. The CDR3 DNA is TGCGCCAGCAGCTTGGGCGGGGGGCGGACTGAAGCTTTCTTT. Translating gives CASSLGGGRTEAFF.

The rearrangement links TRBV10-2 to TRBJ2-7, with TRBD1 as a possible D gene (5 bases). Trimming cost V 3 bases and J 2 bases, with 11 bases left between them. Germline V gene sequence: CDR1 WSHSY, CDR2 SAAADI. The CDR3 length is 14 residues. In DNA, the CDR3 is TGCGCCAGCAGTGACAGGGCCCACACCTACGAGCAGTACTTC. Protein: CASSDRAHTYEQYF.

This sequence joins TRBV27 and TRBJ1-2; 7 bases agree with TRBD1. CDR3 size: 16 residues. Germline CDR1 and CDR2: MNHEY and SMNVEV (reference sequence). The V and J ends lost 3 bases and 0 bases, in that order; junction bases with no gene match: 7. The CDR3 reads CASSFGPDRTNYGYTF. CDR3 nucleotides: TGTGCCAGCAGTTTTGGTCCGGACAGGACTAACTATGGCTACACCTTC.

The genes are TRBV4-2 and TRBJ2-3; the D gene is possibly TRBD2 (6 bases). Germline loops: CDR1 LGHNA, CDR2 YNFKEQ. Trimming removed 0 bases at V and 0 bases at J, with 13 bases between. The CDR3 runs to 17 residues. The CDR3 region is CASSQESRGYSTDTQYF. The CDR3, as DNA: TGTGCCAGCAGCCAAGAAAGTCGGGGGTACAGCACAGATACGCAGTATTTT.

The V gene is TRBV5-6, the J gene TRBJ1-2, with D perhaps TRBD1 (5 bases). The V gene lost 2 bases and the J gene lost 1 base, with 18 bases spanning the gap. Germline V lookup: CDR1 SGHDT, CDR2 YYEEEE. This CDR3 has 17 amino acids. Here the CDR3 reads CASSFLKRERGNYGYTF. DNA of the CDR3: TGTGCCAGCAGCTTTCTCAAAAGGGAAAGGGGTAACTATGGCTACACCTTC. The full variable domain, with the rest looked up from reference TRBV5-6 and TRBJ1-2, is DAGVTQSPTHLIKTRGQQVTLRCSPKSGHDTVSWYQQALGQGPQFIFQYYEEEERQRGNFPDRFSGHQFPNYSSELNVNALLLGDSALYLCASSFLKRERGNYGYTFGSGTRLTVV.

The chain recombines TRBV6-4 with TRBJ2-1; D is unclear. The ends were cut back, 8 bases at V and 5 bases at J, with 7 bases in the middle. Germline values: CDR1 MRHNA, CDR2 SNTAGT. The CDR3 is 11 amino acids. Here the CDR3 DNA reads TGTGCCAGCGGCCATCACAATGAGCAGTTCTTC. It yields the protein CASGHHNEQFF.

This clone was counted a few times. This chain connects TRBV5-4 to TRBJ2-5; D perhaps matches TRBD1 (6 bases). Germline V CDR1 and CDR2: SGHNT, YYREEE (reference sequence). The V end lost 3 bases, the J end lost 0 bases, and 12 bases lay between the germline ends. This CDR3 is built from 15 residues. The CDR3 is CASSYPGHYQETQYF. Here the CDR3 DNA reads TGTGCCAGCAGCTACCCGGGACATTACCAAGAGACCCAGTACTTC.